This T cell receptor beta chain was sequenced for a study of early T cells in non-severe SARS-CoV-2 infection. Study-wide points: Reliance on VDJdb matching favored anti-spike CD8 responses; private and CD4 specificities were missed.

Germline V CDR1 and CDR2: KGHSH, LQKENI. CDR3 length: 13 residues. Trimming removed 6 bases at V and 3 bases at J, with 12 bases between. There are a few counts of this clonotype. The antigen is unknown. The TCR library protocol attached unique molecular identifiers to the individual cDNA molecules. TCRdb itself ran the 5' RACE reads through MiXCR, one entry per CDR3 protein. The sample records approximately 110,000 distinct CDR3 sequences, 15% being singletons. The specimen sequenced was whole blood. The J gene is TRBJ2-7, the V gene TRBV18; perhaps TRBD1 as D (5 bases). The receptor was derived from an adult who was a healthcare worker with PCR-confirmed SARS-CoV-2 infection or an uninfected control (not recorded which). The DNA for the CDR3 is TGTGCCAGCTCCGACCAGGGCCACTACGAGCAGTACTTC. Translating gives CASSDQGHYEQYF.